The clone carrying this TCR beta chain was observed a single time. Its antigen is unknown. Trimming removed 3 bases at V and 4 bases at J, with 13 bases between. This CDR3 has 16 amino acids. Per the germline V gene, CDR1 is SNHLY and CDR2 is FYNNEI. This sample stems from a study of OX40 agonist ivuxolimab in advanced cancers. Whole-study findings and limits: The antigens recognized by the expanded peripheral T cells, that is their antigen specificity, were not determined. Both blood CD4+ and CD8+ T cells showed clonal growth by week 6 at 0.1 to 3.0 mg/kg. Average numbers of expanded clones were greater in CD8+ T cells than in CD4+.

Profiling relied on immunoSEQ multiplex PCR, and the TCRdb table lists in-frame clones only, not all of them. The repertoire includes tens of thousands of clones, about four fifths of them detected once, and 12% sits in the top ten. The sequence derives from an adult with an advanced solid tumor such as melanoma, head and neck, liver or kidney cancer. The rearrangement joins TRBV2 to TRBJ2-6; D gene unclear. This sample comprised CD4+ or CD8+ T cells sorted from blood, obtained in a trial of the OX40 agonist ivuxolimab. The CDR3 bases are TGTGCCAGCAGTGATGGAGTCGGCGCGGGGGCCAACGTCCTGACTTTC. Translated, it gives CASSDGVGAGANVLTF.